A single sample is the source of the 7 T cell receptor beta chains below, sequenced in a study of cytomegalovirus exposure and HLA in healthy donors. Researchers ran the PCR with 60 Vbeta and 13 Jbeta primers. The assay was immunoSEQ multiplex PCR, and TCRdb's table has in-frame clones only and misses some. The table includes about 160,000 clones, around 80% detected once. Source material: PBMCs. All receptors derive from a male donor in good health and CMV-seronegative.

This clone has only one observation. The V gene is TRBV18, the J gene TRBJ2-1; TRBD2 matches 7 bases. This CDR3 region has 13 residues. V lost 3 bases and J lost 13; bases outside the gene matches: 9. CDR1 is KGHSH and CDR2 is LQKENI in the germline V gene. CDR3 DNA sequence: TGTGCCAGCTCACCTCTAGCGGCGGGGGAACAGTTCTTC. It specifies CASSPLAAGEQFF.

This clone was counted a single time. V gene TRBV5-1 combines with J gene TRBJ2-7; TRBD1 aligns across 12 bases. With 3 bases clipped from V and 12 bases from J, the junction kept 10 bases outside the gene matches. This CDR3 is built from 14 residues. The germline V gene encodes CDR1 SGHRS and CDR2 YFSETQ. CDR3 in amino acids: CASSSGDRGPFWYF. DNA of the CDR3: TGCGCCAGCAGCTCGGGGGACAGGGGGCCGTTTTGGTACTTC.

CDR3 bases: TGTGCCAGCAGTTACACCCCAGGGGCGGCTGGAAACACCATATATTTT. Protein: CASSYTPGAAGNTIYF. The V call is TRBV7-9, the J call TRBJ1-3, with D possibly matching TRBD1 (6 bases). Germline loops: CDR1 SEHNR, CDR2 FQNEAQ (reference sequence). The CDR3 totals 16 residues. V lost 6 bases and J lost 2, with 17 bases in between.

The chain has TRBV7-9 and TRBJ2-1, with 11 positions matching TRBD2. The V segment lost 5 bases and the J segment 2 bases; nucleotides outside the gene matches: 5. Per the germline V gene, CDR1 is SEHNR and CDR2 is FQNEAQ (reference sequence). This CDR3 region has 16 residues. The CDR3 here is CASSTPLAGAYNEQFF. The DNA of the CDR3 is TGTGCCAGCAGCACCCCACTAGCGGGAGCCTACAATGAGCAGTTCTTC.

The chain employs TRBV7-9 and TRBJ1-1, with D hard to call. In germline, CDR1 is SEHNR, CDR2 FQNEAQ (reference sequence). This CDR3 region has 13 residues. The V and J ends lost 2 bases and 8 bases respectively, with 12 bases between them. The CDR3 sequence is CASSLSNGGEAFF. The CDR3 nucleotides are TGTGCCAGCAGCTTATCGAACGGCGGGGAAGCTTTCTTT.

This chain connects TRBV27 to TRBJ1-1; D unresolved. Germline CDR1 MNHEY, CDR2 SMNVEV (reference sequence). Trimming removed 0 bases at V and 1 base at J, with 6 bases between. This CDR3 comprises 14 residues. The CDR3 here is CASSLSAANTEAFF. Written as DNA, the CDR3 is TGTGCCAGCAGTTTATCGGCGGCGAACACTGAAGCTTTCTTT.

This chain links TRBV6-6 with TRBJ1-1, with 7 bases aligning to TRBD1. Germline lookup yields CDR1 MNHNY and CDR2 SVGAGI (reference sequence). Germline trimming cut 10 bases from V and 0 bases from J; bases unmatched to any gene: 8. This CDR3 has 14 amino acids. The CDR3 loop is CATLRGGLNTEAFF. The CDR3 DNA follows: TGTGCCACCTTGAGAGGGGGCTTGAACACTGAAGCTTTCTTT.